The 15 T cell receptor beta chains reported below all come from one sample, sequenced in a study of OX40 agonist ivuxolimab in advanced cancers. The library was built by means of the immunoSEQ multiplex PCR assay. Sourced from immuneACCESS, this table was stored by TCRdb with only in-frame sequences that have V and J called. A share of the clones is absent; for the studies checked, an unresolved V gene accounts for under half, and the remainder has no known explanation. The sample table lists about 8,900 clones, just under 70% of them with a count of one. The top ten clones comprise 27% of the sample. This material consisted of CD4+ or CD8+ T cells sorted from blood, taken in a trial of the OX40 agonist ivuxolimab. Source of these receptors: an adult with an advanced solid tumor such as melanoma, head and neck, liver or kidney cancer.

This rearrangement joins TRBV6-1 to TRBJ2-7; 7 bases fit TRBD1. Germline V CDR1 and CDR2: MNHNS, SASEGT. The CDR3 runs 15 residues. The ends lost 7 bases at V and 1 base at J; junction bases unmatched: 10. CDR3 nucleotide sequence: TGTGCCAGCAAAGCATTCCCGGGACAGTCCTACGAGCAGTACTTC. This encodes CASKAFPGQSYEQYF.

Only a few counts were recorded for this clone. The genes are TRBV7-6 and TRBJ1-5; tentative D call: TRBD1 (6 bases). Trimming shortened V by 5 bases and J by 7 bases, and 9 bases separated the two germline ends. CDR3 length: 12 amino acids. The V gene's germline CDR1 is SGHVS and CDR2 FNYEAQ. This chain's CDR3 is CASSGQGQPQHF. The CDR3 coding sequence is TGTGCCAGCAGCGGCCAGGGGCAGCCCCAGCATTTT.

The CDR3 region has the DNA TGTGCCAGCAGTTTATGCAAAGGGGGGGGATGCGAGCAGTACTTC. Its protein is CASSLCKGGGCEQYF. The gene calls are TRBV28 and TRBJ2-7; perhaps TRBD2 as D (7 bases). This CDR3 comprises 15 residues. The V and J ends lost 0 bases and 6 bases respectively, with 15 bases between them. Germline V gene sequence: CDR1 MDHEN, CDR2 SYDVKM.

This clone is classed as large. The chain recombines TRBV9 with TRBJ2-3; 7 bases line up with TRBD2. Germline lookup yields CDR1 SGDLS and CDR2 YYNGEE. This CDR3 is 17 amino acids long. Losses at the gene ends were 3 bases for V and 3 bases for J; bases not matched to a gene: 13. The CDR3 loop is CASSDAGWDSGTDTQYF. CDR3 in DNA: TGTGCCAGCAGCGATGCCGGGTGGGATAGCGGGACAGATACGCAGTATTTT.

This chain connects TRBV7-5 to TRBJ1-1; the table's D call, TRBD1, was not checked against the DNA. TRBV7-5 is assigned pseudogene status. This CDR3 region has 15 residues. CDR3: CARSLRTGENTEAFF. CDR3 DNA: TGTGCCAGAAGCTTAAGGACAGGCGAGAACACTGAAGCTTTCTTT.

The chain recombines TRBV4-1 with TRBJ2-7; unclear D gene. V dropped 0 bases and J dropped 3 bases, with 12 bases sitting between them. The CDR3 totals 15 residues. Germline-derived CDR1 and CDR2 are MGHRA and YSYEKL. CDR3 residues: CASSQEGKSFYEQYF. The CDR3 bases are TGCGCCAGCAGCCAAGAAGGCAAAAGCTTCTACGAGCAGTACTTC.

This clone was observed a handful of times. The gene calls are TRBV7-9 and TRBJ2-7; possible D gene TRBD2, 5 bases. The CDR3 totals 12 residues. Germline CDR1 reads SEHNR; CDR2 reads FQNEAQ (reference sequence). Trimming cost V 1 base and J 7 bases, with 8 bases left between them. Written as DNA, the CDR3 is TGTGCCAGCAGCTTAGAGAGGAGGGAGCAGTACTTC. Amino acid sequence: CASSLERREQYF.

The CDR3 reads CASSLDRPVYNEQFF. In DNA, the CDR3 is TGTGCCAGCAGCTTAGACAGGCCCGTTTACAATGAGCAGTTCTTC. The chain combines TRBV7-9 with TRBJ2-1; D possibly corresponds to TRBD1 (5 bases). Germline loops: CDR1 SEHNR, CDR2 FQNEAQ (reference sequence). V gave up 1 base and J gave up 4 bases, with 11 bases separating them. The CDR3 is made up of 15 amino acids.

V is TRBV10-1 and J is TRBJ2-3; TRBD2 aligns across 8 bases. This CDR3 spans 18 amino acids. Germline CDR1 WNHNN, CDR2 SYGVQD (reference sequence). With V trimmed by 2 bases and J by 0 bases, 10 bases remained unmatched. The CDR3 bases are TGCGCCAGCAGTGAGCGAGGCACTAGCGGTTCTAGCACAGATACGCAGTATTTT. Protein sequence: CASSERGTSGSSTDTQYF.

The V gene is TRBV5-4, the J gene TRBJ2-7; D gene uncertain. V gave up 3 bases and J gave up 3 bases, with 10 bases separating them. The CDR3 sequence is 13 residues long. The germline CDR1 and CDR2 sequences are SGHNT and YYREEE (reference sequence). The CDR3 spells CASSSGPNYEQYF. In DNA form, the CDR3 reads TGTGCCAGCAGCTCCGGGCCAAACTACGAGCAGTACTTC.

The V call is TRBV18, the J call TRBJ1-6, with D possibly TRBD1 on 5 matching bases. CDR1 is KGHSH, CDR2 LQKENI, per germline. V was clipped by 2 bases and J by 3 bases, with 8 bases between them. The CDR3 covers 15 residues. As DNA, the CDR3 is TGTGCCAGCTCACCAGGGGGATACTATAATTCACCCCTCCACTTT. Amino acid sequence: CASSPGGYYNSPLHF.

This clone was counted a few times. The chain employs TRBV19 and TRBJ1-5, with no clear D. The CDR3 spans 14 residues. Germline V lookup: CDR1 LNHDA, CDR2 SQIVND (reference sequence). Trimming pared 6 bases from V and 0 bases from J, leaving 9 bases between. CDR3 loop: CASSRGNSNQPQHF. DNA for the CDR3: TGTGCCAGTAGCCGGGGTAATAGCAATCAGCCCCAGCATTTT.

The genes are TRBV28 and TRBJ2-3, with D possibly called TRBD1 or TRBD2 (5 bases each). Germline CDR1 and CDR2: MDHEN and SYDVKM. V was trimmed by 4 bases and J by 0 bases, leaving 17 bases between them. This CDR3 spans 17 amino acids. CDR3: CASSSLPGRSSTDTQYF. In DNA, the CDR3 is TGTGCCAGCAGTTCCCTCCCGGGGCGGTCTAGCACAGATACGCAGTATTTT.

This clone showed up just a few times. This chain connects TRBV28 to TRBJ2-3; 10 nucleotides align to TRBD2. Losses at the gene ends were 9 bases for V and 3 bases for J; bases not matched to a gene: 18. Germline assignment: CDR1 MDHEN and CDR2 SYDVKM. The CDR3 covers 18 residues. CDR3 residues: CARPHSEAGGTMTDTQYF. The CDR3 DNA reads TGTGCCAGGCCCCACTCCGAAGCGGGGGGGACGATGACAGATACGCAGTATTTT. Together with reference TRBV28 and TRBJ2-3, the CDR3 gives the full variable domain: DVKVTQSSRYLVKRTGEKVFLECVQDMDHENMFWYRQDPGLGLRLIYFSYDVKMKEKGDIPEGYSVSREKKERFSLILESASTNQTSMYLCARPHSEAGGTMTDTQYFGPGTRLTVL.

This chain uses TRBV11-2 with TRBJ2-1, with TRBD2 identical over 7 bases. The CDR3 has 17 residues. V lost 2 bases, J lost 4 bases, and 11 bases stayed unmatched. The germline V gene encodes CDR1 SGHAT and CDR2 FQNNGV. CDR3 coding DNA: TGTGCCAGCAGCTTAATGCCGCTAGCGGCAGGATACAATGAGCAGTTCTTC. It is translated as CASSLMPLAAGYNEQFF.